This TCR beta chain was obtained from a study of shared clonotypes between healthy human individuals. Sequencing used immunoSEQ multiplex PCR; TCRdb keeps in-frame clones, though not all of them. The repertoire holds approximately 2,000,000 clones, with around 95% as singletons. Naive CD8 cells lacked CD45RO, underwent positive selection for CCR7 and left out terminally differentiated effector memory CD45RA+ cells. The trim removed 4 bases at V and 2 bases at J, leaving 7 bases unmatched. Germline V gene lookup returns CDR1 SGHRS and CDR2 YFSETQ. The CDR3 is made up of 16 amino acids. The sequenced sample consisted of naive CD8+ T cells from PBMCs. This TCR derives from a man younger than 30 in good health. Some clones in this sample may be carry-over from other donors' samples. This rearrangement joins TRBV5-1 to TRBJ2-5; 11 bases match TRBD2. Here the CDR3 DNA reads TGCGCCAGCAGCAGCGGGACTAGCGGAATACAAGAGACCCAGTACTTC. Its protein is CASSSGTSGIQETQYF.